The 19 T cell receptor beta chains given below trace back to one sample, sequenced in a study of blood T cell repertoires in COVID-19 (dated by TCRdb to the early 2020s). Library preparation used the immunoSEQ multiplex PCR assay. This immuneACCESS table, as held by TCRdb, lists in-frame sequences with V and J called but not all clones. Of the missing ones, under half trace to an unresolved V gene in checked studies; the others have no known cause. Across this sample there are 290,000 or so clones, with roughly 86% seen only once. The ten top clones hold about 2.7% of the sample. Sequenced: PBMCs or T cells enriched from blood (not recorded which). Every receptor here comes from a woman between 18 and 30 years old who had recovered from COVID-19.

This chain links TRBV30 with TRBJ1-6; TRBD1 matches at 8 bases. Trimming at V came to 4 bases and at J to 7 bases, leaving 6 bases not matched to a gene. The CDR3 has 14 amino acids. Germline loops: CDR1 GTSNPN, CDR2 SVGIG (reference sequence). DNA of the CDR3: TGTGCCTGGAATAAGGACAGGGTGAATTCACCCCTCCACTTT. Translating it yields CAWNKDRVNSPLHF.

The chain couples TRBV3-1 (or the pseudogene TRBV3-2) to TRBJ1-4, with D possibly TRBD1 on 5 matching bases. The germline V gene has CDR1 LGHDT and CDR2 YNNKEL (reference sequence). Trimming cost V 4 bases and J 7 bases, with 7 bases left between them. The length of the CDR3 is 12 residues. CDR3 loop: CASSRGGEKLFF. The CDR3 coding sequence is TGTGCCAGCAGCCGGGGGGGTGAAAAACTGTTTTTT.

As DNA, the CDR3 is TGTGCCAGCAGCCAAGATGTCAGGGGCTATGGCTACACCTTC. Amino acids: CASSQDVRGYGYTF. The chain combines TRBV3-1 (or the pseudogene TRBV3-2) with TRBJ1-2; D might be TRBD1 (6 bases). The CDR3 consists of 14 residues. The V gene's germline CDR1 is LGHDT and CDR2 YNNKEL (reference sequence). V was shortened by 0 bases and J by 4 bases, with 9 bases between the two germline ends.

The rearrangement uses TRBV28 and TRBJ1-5; TRBD1 matches at 8 bases. Germline values: CDR1 MDHEN, CDR2 SYDVKM. The CDR3 runs 14 residues. With 3 bases clipped from V and 4 bases from J, the junction kept 2 bases outside the gene matches. The CDR3 reads CASSFRQGNQPQHF. DNA for the CDR3: TGTGCCAGCAGTTTCAGACAGGGGAATCAGCCCCAGCATTTT.

The J gene is TRBJ2-7, the V gene TRBV7-2; 11 nucleotides agree with TRBD2. The CDR3 length is 17 residues. Per germline, CDR1 SGHTA and CDR2 FQGNSA. J was trimmed by 4 bases and V by 4 bases; bases with no gene match: 12. CDR3 DNA: TGTGCCAGCAGCTCAATGTTAGCGGGAGGGGTGCGGTACGAGCAGTACTTC. Residues: CASSSMLAGGVRYEQYF.

The chain links TRBV6-5 to TRBJ1-3; D is perhaps TRBD1 (5 bases). The V end lost 11 bases, the J end lost 2 bases, and 19 bases lay between the germline ends. The CDR3 is 15 amino acids. The germline V gene has CDR1 MNHEY and CDR2 SVGAGI. The CDR3 loop is CAVRRQRETGNTIYF. In DNA form, the CDR3 reads TGTGCCGTACGAAGACAGCGCGAAACTGGAAACACCATATATTTT.

This clone was detected once. The rearrangement joins TRBV30 to TRBJ1-1, with D hard to call. Germline CDR1 GTSNPN, CDR2 SVGIG (reference sequence). V was shortened by 1 base and J by 7 bases, with 7 bases between the two germline ends. The CDR3 has 11 residues. The CDR3 loop is CAWSADIEAFF. CDR3 in DNA: TGTGCCTGGAGTGCAGATATTGAAGCTTTCTTT.

The chain combines TRBV6-5 with TRBJ2-7; D is perhaps TRBD1 (5 bases). The germline V gene encodes CDR1 MNHEY and CDR2 SVGAGI. Trimming removed 8 bases at V and 7 bases at J, with 15 bases between. CDR3 length: 12 amino acids. The CDR3 here is CASGATGREQYF. DNA for the CDR3: TGTGCCAGCGGGGCTACCGGTAGGGAGCAGTACTTC.

This clone has a single count. The chain couples TRBV7-8 to TRBJ2-5; 7 bases line up with TRBD2. The V segment lost 5 bases and the J segment 4 bases; nucleotides outside the gene matches: 13. The CDR3 runs 16 residues. Germline V gene sequence: CDR1 SGHVS, CDR2 FQNEAQ. CDR3 in amino acids: CASSQRTSLARETQYF. CDR3 nucleotide sequence: TGTGCCAGCAGCCAAAGGACTAGTCTAGCCCGAGAGACCCAGTACTTC.

The chain combines TRBV7-2 with TRBJ2-1; 11 positions agree with TRBD2. The CDR3 has 16 residues. The V gene's germline CDR1 is SGHTA and CDR2 FQGNSA. V dropped 7 bases and J dropped 4; count of bases not matched to a gene: 9. The CDR3 spells CASIQLAGATYNEQFF. Written as DNA, the CDR3 is TGTGCCAGCATCCAACTAGCGGGGGCCACTTACAATGAGCAGTTCTTC.

The CDR3 loop reads CASSLRGAGGPYEQYF. The CDR3 DNA sequence: TGCGCCAGCAGCCTCCGCGGGGCGGGAGGGCCGTACGAGCAGTACTTC. V and J are TRBV10-2 and TRBJ2-7; TRBD2 agrees at 9 bases. J lost 4 bases, V lost 6 bases, and 13 bases had no gene match. This CDR3 spans 16 amino acids. Per the germline V gene, CDR1 is WSHSY and CDR2 is SAAADI.

This clone was observed once. The chain combines TRBV28 with TRBJ2-7; 13 bases match TRBD2. Germline CDR1 MDHEN, CDR2 SYDVKM. The CDR3 has 15 residues. With V trimmed by 5 bases and J by 4 bases, 5 bases remained unmatched. Here the CDR3 reads CASSPLAGGPYEQYF. The CDR3 bases are TGTGCCAGCAGTCCACTAGCGGGAGGGCCGTACGAGCAGTACTTC.

This clone was found a few times. Other DNA sequences within the sample encode an identical CDR3. This chain joins TRBV30 and TRBJ2-1; TRBD2 might be the D (7 bases). Trimming removed 0 bases from V and 7 bases from J, with 13 bases in between. This CDR3 contains 14 residues. Germline CDR1 and CDR2: GTSNPN and SVGIG (reference sequence). The CDR3 DNA reads as TGTGCCTGGAGTGTCGGCGGGGGCTTGAATGAGCAGTTCTTC. It codes for CAWSVGGGLNEQFF.

In its sample, this clone was seen a few times. This sequence joins TRBV5-1 and TRBJ1-2, with D tentatively TRBD1 (5 bases). Per the germline V gene, CDR1 is SGHRS and CDR2 is YFSETQ. V lost 0 bases, J lost 6 bases, and 9 bases lay in between. CDR3 length: 13 residues. The chain's CDR3 is CASSLEGIHGYTF. The CDR3 coding sequence is TGCGCCAGCAGCTTGGAGGGGATTCATGGCTACACCTTC.

The rearrangement uses TRBV5-1 and TRBJ1-4; D is uncertain. The CDR3 is 20 amino acids. CDR1 is SGHRS, CDR2 YFSETQ, per germline. Trimming removed 1 base at V and 0 bases at J, with 22 bases between. CDR3 sequence reads: CASSLSSGRTSYATNEKLFF. The CDR3 nucleotides are TGCGCCAGCAGCTTGTCGAGTGGGAGAACTTCCTATGCAACTAATGAAAAACTGTTTTTT.

The CDR3 region is CATWTEAYGYTF. The CDR3 nucleotides are TGTGCCACCTGGACAGAAGCCTATGGCTACACCTTC. This chain uses TRBV6-5 with TRBJ1-2; TRBD1 is a possible D gene (6 bases). This CDR3 spans 12 amino acids. CDR1 is MNHEY, CDR2 SVGAGI, per germline. Trimming took off 10 bases at V and 4 bases at J, with 13 bases between the two ends.

V is TRBV11-2 and J is TRBJ2-1, with D perhaps matching TRBD2 (6 bases). The V and J ends lost 5 bases and 5 bases respectively, with 13 bases between them. Germline CDR1 and CDR2: SGHAT and FQNNGV. The CDR3 has 14 amino acids. CDR3 protein: CASSLALANNEQFF. The CDR3 DNA follows: TGTGCCAGCAGCCTGGCACTAGCTAACAATGAGCAGTTCTTC.

V and J are TRBV28 and TRBJ2-3, with TRBD2 matching 13 bases. CDR3 length: 16 residues. The junction had 3 bases not matched to a gene; V was cut back by 4 bases and J by 2 bases. Germline V gene data show CDR1 as MDHEN and CDR2 as SYDVKM. CDR3 bases: TGTGCCAGCAGTTCGGGACTAGCGGGACTCACAGATACGCAGTATTTT. The encoded protein is CASSSGLAGLTDTQYF.

The chain combines TRBV4-1 with TRBJ1-4, with TRBD1 as a possible D gene (6 bases). Trimming shortened V by 0 bases and J by 0 bases, and 8 bases separated the two germline ends. The CDR3 runs to 16 residues. Germline values: CDR1 MGHRA, CDR2 YSYEKL. The CDR3 sequence is CASSQEQGATNEKLFF. Written as DNA, the CDR3 is TGCGCCAGCAGCCAAGAACAGGGAGCAACTAATGAAAAACTGTTTTTT.